Shown below are 9 T cell receptor beta chains from a single sample sequenced in a study of T cell repertoires in ileal Crohn's disease. Sequencing used immunoSEQ multiplex PCR; TCRdb keeps in-frame clones, though not all of them. The repertoire holds some 13,000 clones, with approximately 78% as singletons. Sequences were obtained from ileal tissue. The source is an adult with Crohn's disease.

V usage is TRBV2 and J usage is TRBJ1-2; D is ambiguous. This CDR3 spans 11 amino acids. Deletions cut 4 bases from V and 5 bases from J, with 5 bases between. The germline CDR1 and CDR2 sequences are SNHLY and FYNNEI. The CDR3 protein is CASSARYGYTF. The CDR3 region has the DNA TGTGCCAGCAGTGCGAGGTATGGCTACACCTTC.

V gene TRBV7-3 combines with J gene TRBJ1-5; TRBD1 is a possible D gene (5 bases). This CDR3 spans 16 amino acids. The V and J ends lost 3 bases and 2 bases respectively, with 14 bases between them. The germline V gene encodes CDR1 SGHTA and CDR2 FQGTGA. CDR3 bases: TGTGCCAGCAGCTTTCCCCGGGGGAATCGCAATCAGCCCCAGCATTTT. Protein sequence: CASSFPRGNRNQPQHF.

CDR3 nucleotide sequence: TGTGCCAGCAGCTTGACCCCATCTAGTTTCACCGGGGAGCTGTTTTTT. Amino acid sequence: CASSLTPSSFTGELFF. This chain joins TRBV7-3 and TRBJ2-2; D is unresolved. The CDR3 has 16 amino acids. Germline CDR1 and CDR2: SGHTA and FQGTGA. Trimming left V 3 bases short and J 4 bases short, with 15 bases between.

There are a few counts of this clone. The chain joins TRBV4-3 to TRBJ1-4; no firm D call. V was cut by 1 base and J by 0 bases, with 3 bases left in between. CDR1 and CDR2 from the germline V gene are LGHNA and YSLEER. The CDR3 is 14 residues long. The CDR3 sequence is CASSQAATNEKLFF. In nucleotides, the CDR3 is TGCGCCAGCAGCCAAGCGGCAACTAATGAAAAACTGTTTTTT.

The gene calls are TRBV30 and TRBJ1-1, with TRBD1 as a possible D gene (6 bases). This CDR3 has 12 residues. V lost 4 bases and J 5 bases, leaving 11 bases between the germline ends. CDR1 is GTSNPN, CDR2 SVGIG, per germline (reference sequence). The CDR3 coding sequence is TGTGCCTGGATACAGGGAATGACTGAAGCTTTCTTT. It is translated as CAWIQGMTEAFF.

The chain uses TRBV5-6 and TRBJ1-3, with TRBD1 as a possible D gene (5 bases). This CDR3 region has 16 residues. V lost 4 bases and J 0 bases, leaving 14 bases between the germline ends. In germline, CDR1 is SGHDT, CDR2 YYEEEE. CDR3 region: CASSLGGRGSGNTIYF. The DNA for the CDR3 is TGTGCCAGCAGCCTCGGGGGGAGGGGCTCTGGAAACACCATATATTTT. Drawing the rest from reference TRBV5-6 and TRBJ1-3, the complete variable domain is DAGVTQSPTHLIKTRGQQVTLRCSPKSGHDTVSWYQQALGQGPQFIFQYYEEEERQRGNFPDRFSGHQFPNYSSELNVNALLLGDSALYLCASSLGGRGSGNTIYFGEGSWLTVV.

CDR3 in DNA: TGTGCCAGTAGTCCAAACCCCCGGGACAGGGGGTTGAACACTGAAGCTTTCTTT. Protein: CASSPNPRDRGLNTEAFF. The J gene is TRBJ1-1, the V gene TRBV19; 11 bases map to TRBD1. Germline loops: CDR1 LNHDA, CDR2 SQIVND (reference sequence). The CDR3 has 18 amino acids. After removal of 5 bases from V and 0 bases from J, the junction contained 11 bases not matched to a gene. Based on the CDR3 plus reference TRBV19 and TRBJ1-1, the full variable domain is DGGITQSPKYLFRKEGQNVTLSCEQNLNHDAMYWYRQDPGQGLRLIYYSQIVNDFQKGDIAEGYSVSREKKESFPLTVTSAQKNPTAFYLCASSPNPRDRGLNTEAFFGQGTRLTVV.

The chain carries TRBV29-1 and TRBJ2-7, with D uncertain. Germline V gene sequence: CDR1 SQVTM, CDR2 ANQGSEA. This CDR3 contains 12 residues. Trimming pared 0 bases from V and 6 bases from J, leaving 9 bases between. The CDR3 reads CSVEEAGSEQYF. DNA for the CDR3: TGCAGCGTTGAAGAGGCAGGTAGCGAGCAGTACTTC.

V usage is TRBV27 and J usage is TRBJ2-1; D might be TRBD1 (6 bases). Germline CDR1 MNHEY, CDR2 SMNVEV (reference sequence). The CDR3 length is 14 residues. Trimming left V 6 bases short and J 10 bases short, with 19 bases between. The CDR3 DNA reads TGTGCCAGCAGCAGGGCAGGGGTACGAGAAGAGCAGTTCTTC. This encodes CASSRAGVREEQFF.